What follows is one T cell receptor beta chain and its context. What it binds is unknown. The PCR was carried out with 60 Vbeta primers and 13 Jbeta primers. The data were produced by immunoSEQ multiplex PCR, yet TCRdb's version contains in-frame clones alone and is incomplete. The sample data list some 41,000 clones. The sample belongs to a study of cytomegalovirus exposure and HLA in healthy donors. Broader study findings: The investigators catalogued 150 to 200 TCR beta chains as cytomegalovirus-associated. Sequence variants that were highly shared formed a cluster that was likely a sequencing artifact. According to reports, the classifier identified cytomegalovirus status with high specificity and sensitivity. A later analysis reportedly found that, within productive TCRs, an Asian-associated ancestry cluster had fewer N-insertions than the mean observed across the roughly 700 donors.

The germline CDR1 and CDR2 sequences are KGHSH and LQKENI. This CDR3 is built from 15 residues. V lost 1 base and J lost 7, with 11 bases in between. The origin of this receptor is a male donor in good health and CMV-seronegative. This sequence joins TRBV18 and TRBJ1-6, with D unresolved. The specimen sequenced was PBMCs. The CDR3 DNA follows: TGTGCCAGCTCACCACGATCCTTAGTCAATTCACCCCTCCACTTT. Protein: CASSPRSLVNSPLHF.